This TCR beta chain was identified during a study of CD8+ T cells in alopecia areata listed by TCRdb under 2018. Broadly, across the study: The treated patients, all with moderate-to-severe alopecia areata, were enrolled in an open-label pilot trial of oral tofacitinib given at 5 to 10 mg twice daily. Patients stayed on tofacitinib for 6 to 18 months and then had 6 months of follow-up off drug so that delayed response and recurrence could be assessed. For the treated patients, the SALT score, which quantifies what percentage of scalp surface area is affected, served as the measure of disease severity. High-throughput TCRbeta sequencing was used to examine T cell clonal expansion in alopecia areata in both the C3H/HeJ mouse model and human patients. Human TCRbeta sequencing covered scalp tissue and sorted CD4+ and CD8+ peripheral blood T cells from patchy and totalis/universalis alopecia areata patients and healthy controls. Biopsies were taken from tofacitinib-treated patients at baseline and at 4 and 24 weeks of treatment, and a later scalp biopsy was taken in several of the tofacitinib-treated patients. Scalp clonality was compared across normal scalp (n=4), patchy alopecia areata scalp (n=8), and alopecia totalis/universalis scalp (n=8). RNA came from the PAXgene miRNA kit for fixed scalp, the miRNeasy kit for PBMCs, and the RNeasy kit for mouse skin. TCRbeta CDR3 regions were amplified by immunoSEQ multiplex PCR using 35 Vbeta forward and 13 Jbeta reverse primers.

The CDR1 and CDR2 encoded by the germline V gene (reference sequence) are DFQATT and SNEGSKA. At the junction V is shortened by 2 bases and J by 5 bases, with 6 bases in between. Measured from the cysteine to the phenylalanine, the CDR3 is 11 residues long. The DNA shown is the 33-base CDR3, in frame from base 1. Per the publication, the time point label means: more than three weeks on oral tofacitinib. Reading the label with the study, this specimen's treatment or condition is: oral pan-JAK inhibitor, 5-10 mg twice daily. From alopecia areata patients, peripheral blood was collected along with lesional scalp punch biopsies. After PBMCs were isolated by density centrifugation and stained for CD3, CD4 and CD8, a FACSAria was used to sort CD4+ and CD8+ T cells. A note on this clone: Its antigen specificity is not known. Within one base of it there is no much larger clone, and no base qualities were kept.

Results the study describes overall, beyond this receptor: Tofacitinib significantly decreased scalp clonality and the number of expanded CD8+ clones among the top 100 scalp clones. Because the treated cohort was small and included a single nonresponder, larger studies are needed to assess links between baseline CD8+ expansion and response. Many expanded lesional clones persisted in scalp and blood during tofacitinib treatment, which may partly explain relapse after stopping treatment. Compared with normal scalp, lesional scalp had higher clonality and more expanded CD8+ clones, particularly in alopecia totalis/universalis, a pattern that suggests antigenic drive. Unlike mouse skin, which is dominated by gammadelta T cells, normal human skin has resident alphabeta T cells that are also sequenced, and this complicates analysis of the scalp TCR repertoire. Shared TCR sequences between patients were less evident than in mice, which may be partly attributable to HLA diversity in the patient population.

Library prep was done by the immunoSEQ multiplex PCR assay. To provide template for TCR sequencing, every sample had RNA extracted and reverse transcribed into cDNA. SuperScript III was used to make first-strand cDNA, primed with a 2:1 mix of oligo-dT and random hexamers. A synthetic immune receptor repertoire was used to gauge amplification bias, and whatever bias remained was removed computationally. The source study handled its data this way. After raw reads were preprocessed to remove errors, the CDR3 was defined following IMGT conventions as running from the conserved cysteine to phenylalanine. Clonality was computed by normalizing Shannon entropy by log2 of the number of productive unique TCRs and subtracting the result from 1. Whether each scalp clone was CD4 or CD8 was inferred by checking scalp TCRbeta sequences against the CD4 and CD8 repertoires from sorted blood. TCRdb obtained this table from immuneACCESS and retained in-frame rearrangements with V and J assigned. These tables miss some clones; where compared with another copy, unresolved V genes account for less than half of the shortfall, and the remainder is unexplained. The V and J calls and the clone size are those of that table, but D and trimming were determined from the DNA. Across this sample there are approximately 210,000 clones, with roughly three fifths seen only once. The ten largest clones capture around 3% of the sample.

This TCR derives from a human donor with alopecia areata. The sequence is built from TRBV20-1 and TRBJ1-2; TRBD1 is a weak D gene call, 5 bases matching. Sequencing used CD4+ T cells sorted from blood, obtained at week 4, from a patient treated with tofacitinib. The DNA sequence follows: TGCAGTGCTAGATCAGGGTATGGCTACACCTTC. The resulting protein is CSARSGYGYTF.